The present TCR beta chain was sequenced within a study of beta chain features in type 1 diabetes. Trimming removed 3 bases from V and 2 bases from J; junction bases left unmatched: 9. The CDR3 has 16 residues. Looked up from germline, CDR1 is LNHNV and CDR2 is YYDKDF (reference sequence). Sequenced material consisted of expressed TCRB transcripts (all of the isolated RNA was reverse transcribed). Profiling relied on immunoSEQ multiplex PCR, and the TCRdb table lists in-frame clones only, not all of them. The table lists around 500,000 clones, about 30% of them singletons. A heparinised blood draw that averaged approximately 110 mL was obtained once from each donor. As regards this clone: Antigen: not known.

The study's findings and limits: Across all four CD4+ subsets, people with type 1 diabetes showed modestly shorter TCRB CDR3s.

This TCR came from a man between 18 and 35 years old in good health. V usage is TRBV15 and J usage is TRBJ2-5; 7 positions match TRBD2. Material: naive CD4+ T cells from blood. The CDR3 DNA follows: TGTGCCACCAGCAGCCCTTGGGTAGCGGGTCAAGAGACCCAGTACTTC. This encodes CATSSPWVAGQETQYF.